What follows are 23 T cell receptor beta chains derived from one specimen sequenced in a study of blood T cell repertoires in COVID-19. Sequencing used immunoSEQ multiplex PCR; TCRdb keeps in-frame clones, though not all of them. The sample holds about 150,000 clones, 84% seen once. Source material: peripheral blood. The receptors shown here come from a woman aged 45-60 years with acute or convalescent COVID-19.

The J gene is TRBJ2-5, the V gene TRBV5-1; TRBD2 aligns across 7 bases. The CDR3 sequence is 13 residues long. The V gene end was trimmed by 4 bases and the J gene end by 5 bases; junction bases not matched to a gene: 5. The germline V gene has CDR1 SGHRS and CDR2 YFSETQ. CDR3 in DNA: TGCGCCAGCAGCGCGACTAGCTCGGAGACCCAGTACTTC. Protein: CASSATSSETQYF.

CDR3 sequence reads: CASTFTGRSYNEQFF. The DNA for the CDR3 is TGTGCCAGCACCTTCACAGGGCGCTCCTACAATGAGCAGTTCTTC. The chain carries TRBV6-5 and TRBJ2-1, with D possibly TRBD1 on 6 matching bases. Per the germline V gene, CDR1 is MNHEY and CDR2 is SVGAGI. This CDR3 contains 15 residues. V was clipped by 7 bases and J by 0 bases, with 13 bases between them.

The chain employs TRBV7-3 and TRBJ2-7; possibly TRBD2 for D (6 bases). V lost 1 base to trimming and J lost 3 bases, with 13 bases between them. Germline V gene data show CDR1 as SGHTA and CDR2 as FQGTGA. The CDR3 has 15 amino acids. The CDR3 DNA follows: TGTGCCAGCAGCTTAATCGGAGGGCAGAGCTACGAGCAGTACTTC. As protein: CASSLIGGQSYEQYF.

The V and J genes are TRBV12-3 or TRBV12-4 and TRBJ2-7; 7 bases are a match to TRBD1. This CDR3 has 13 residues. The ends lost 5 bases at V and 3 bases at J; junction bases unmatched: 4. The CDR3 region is CASSLGQVYEQYF. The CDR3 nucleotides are TGTGCCAGCAGTCTAGGACAGGTCTACGAGCAGTACTTC.

CDR3 residues: CASTPPSGSYEQYF. CDR3 in DNA: TGTGCCAGCACCCCGCCTAGCGGTTCTTACGAGCAGTACTTC. This chain joins TRBV28 and TRBJ2-7; 7 bases are shared with TRBD2. With V trimmed by 7 bases and J by 4 bases, 10 bases remained unmatched. CDR1 MDHEN and CDR2 SYDVKM come from the germline V gene. The CDR3 is 14 residues long.

The CDR3 DNA reads TGTGCCAGCAGCTTGAACAGGGGACTCAATCAGCCCCAGCATTTT. Encoded protein: CASSLNRGLNQPQHF. The chain couples TRBV5-8 to TRBJ1-5, with TRBD1 matching 7 bases. The CDR3 consists of 15 residues. Germline CDR1 is SGHTS and CDR2 is YDEGEE. V lost 1 base to trimming and J lost 3 bases; unmatched junction nucleotides: 4.

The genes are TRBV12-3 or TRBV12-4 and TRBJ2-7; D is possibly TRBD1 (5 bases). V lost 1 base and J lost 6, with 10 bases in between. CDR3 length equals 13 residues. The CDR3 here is CASSLEQASEQYF. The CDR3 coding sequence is TGTGCCAGCAGTTTAGAACAGGCCAGCGAGCAGTACTTC.

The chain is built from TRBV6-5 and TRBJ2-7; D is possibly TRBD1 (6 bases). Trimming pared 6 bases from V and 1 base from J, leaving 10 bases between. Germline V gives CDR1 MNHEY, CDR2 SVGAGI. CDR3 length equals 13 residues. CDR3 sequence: CASRRQDSYEQYF. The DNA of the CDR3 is TGTGCCAGCAGGAGACAGGATTCCTACGAGCAGTACTTC.

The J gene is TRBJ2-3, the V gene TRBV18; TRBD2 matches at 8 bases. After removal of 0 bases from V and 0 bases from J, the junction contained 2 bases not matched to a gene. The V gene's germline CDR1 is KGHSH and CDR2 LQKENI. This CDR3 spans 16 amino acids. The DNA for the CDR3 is TGTGCCAGCTCACCACCTAGCGGGGACAGCACAGATACGCAGTATTTT. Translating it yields CASSPPSGDSTDTQYF. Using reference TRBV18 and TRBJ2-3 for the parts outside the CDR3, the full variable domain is NAGVMQNPRHLVRRRGQEARLRCSPMKGHSHVYWYRQLPEEGLKFMVYLQKENIIDESGMPKERFSAEFPKEGPSILRIQQVVRGDSAAYFCASSPPSGDSTDTQYFGPGTRLTVL.

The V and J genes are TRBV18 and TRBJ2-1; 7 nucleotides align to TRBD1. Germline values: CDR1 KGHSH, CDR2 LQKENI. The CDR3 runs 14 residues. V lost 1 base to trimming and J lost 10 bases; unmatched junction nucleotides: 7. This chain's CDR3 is CASSPLGTVGEQFF. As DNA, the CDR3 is TGTGCCAGCTCACCACTCGGGACAGTAGGCGAGCAGTTCTTC.

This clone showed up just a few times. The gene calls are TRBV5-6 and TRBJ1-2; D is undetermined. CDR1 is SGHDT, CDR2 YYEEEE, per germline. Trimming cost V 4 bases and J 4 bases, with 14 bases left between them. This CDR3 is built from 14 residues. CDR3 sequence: CASSPPSSSYGYTF. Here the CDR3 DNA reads TGTGCCAGCAGCCCACCGTCCTCTAGCTATGGCTACACCTTC.

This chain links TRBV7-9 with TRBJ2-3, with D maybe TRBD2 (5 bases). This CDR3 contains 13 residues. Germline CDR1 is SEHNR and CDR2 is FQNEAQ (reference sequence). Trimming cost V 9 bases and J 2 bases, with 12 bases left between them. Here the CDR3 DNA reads TGTGCCAGTACCAAGGACTTCACAGATACGCAGTATTTT. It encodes CASTKDFTDTQYF.

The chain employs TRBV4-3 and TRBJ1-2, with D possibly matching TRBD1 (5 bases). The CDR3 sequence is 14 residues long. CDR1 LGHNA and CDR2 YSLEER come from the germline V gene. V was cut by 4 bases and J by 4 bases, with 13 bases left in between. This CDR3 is CASSPIQGLYGYTF. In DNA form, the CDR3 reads TGCGCCAGCAGCCCCATCCAGGGCCTCTATGGCTACACCTTC.

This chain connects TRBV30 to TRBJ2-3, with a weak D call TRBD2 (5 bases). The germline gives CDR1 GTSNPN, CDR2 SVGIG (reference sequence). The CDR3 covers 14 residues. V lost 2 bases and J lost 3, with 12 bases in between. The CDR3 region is CAWSLGRETDTQYF. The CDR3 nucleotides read TGTGCCTGGAGTTTGGGAAGGGAGACAGATACGCAGTATTTT.

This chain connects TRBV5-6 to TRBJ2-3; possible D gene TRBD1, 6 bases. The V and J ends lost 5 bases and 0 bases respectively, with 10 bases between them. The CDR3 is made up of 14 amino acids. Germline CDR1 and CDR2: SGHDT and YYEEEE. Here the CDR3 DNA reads TGTGCCAGCAGACCGGGACAAAGCACAGATACGCAGTATTTT. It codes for CASRPGQSTDTQYF.

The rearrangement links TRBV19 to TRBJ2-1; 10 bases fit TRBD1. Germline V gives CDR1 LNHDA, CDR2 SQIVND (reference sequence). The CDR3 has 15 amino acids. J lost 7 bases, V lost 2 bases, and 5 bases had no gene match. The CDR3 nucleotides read TGTGCCAGTAGTATATTGGGACAGGGGATGAATGAGCAGTTCTTC. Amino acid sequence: CASSILGQGMNEQFF. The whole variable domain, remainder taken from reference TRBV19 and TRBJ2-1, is DGGITQSPKYLFRKEGQNVTLSCEQNLNHDAMYWYRQDPGQGLRLIYYSQIVNDFQKGDIAEGYSVSREKKESFPLTVTSAQKNPTAFYLCASSILGQGMNEQFFGPGTRLTVL.

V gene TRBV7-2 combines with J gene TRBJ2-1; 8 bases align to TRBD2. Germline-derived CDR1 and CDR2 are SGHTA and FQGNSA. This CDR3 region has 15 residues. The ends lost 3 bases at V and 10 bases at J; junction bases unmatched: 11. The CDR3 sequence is CASSFSLAGGTEQFF. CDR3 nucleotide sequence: TGTGCCAGCAGCTTTTCCTTGGCGGGGGGAACCGAGCAGTTCTTC.

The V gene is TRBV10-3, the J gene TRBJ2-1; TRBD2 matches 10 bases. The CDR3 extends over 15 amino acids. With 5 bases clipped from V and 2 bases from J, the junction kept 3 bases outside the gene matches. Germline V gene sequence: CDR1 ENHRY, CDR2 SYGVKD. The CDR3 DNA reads TGTGCCATCAGTCCGAGCGGGAGGGCCTACAATGAGCAGTTCTTC. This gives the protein CAISPSGRAYNEQFF.

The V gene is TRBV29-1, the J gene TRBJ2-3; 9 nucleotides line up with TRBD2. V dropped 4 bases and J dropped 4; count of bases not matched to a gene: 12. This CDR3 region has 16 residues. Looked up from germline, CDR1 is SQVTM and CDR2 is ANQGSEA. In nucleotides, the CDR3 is TGCAGCGTTGTCCCCCCAGCTAGCGGGGTGGCAGATACGCAGTATTTT. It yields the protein CSVVPPASGVADTQYF.

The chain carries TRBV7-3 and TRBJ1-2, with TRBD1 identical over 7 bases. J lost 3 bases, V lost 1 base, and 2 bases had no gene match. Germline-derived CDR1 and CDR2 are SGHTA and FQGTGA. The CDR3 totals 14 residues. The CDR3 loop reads CASSLRQGDYGYTF. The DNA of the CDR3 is TGTGCCAGCAGCTTAAGGCAGGGGGACTATGGCTACACCTTC.

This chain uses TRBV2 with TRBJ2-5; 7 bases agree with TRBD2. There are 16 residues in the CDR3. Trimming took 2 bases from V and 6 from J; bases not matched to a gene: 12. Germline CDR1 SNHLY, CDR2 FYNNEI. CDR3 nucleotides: TGTGCCAGCAGTGAATTGGCTAGCGGTGGGTCGAAGACCCAGTACTTC. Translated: CASSELASGGSKTQYF. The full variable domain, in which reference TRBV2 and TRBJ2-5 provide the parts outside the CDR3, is EPEVTQTPSHQVTQMGQEVILRCVPISNHLYFYWYRQILGQKVEFLVSFYNNEISEKSEIFDDQFSVERPDGSNFTLKIRSTKLEDSAMYFCASSELASGGSKTQYFGPGTRLLVL.

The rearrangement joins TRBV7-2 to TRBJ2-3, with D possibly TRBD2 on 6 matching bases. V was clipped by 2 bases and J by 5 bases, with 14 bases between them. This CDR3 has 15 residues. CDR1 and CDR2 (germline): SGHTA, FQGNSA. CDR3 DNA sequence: TGTGCCAGCAGCTTATTAACGCGGGGTGAAGATACGCAGTATTTT. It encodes CASSLLTRGEDTQYF.

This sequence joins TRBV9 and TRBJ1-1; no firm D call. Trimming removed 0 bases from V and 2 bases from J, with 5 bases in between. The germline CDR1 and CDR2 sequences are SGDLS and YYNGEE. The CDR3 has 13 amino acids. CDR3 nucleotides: TGTGCCAGCAGCGTAGGCAGTAACACTGAAGCTTTCTTT. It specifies CASSVGSNTEAFF. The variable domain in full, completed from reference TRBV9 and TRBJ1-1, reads DSGVTQTPKHLITATGQRVTLRCSPRSGDLSVYWYQQSLDQGLQFLIQYYNGEERAKGNILERFSAQQFPDLHSELNLSSLELGDSALYFCASSVGSNTEAFFGQGTRLTVV.